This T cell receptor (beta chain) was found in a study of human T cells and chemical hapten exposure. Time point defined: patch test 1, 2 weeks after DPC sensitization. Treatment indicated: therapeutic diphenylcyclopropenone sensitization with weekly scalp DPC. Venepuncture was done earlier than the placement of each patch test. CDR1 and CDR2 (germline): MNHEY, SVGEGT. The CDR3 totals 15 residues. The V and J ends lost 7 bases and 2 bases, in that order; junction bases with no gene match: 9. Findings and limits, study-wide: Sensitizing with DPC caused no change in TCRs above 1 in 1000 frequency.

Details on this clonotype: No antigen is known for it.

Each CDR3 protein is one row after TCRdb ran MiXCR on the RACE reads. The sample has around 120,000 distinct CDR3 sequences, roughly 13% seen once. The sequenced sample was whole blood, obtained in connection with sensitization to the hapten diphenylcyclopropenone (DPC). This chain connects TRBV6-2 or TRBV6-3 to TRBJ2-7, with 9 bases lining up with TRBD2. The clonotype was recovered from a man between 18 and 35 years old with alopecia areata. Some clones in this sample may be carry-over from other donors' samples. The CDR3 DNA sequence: TGTGCCAGCAAGGGGGCTAGCGGGGAAACCTACGAGCAGTACGTC. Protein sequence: CASKGASGETYEQYV.